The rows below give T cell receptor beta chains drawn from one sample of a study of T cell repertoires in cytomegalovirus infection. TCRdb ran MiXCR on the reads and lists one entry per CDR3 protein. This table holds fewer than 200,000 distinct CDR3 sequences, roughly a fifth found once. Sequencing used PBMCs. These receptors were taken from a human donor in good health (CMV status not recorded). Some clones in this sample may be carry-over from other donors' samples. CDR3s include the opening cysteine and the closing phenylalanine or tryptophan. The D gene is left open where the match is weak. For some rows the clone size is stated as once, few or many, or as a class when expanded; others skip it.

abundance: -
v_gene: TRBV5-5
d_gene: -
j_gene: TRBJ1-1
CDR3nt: TGTGCCAGCAGCTTGATCTTGGCAGCCATGAACACTGAAGCTTTCTTT
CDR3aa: CASSLILAAMNTEAFF

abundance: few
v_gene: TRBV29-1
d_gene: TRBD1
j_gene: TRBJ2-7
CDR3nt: TGCAGCTACAAGTCAGGGGGCCTCGAGCAGTACTTC
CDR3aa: CSYKSGGLEQYF

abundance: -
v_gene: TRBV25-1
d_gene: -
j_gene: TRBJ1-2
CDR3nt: TGTGCCAGCAGTGACATCTACGTACCAGGTTCTGGCTACACCTTC
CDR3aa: CASSDIYVPGSGYTF

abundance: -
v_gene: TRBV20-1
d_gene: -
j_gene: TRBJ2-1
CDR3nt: TGCAGTGCTCAGAGGGGTGAGCAGTTCTTC
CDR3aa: CSAQRGEQFF

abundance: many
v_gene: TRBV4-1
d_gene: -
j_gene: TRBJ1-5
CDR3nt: TGCGCCAGCAGCCAAGTTGAGGGGGGCACTCAGCCCCAGCATTTT
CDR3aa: CASSQVEGGTQPQHF

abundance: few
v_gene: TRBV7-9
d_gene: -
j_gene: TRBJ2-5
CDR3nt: TGTGCCAGCAGCCCGTCGACTCCTTCAAAGTACTTC
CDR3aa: CASSPSTPSKYF

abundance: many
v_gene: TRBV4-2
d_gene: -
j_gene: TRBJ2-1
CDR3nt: TGTGCCAGCACCCCGGCGGATGGGGGAAGCTCCTACAATGAGCAGTTCTTC
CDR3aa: CASTPADGGSSYNEQFF

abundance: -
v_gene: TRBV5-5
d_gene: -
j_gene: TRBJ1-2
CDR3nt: TGTGCCAGCAGCTTGGGGCAAGGCAGGGACTTCGGTAACTATGGCTACACCTTC
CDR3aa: CASSLGQGRDFGNYGYTF

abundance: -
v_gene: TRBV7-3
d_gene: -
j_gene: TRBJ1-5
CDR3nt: TGTGCCAGCAGCTTAACAGGGGCCGTCAATCAGCCCCAGCATTTT
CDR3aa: CASSLTGAVNQPQHF

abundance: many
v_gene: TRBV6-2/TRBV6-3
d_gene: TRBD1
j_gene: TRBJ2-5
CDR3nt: TGTGCCAGCAGAGATTGGGACAGGACCCAAGAGACCCAGTACTTC
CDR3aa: CASRDWDRTQETQYF

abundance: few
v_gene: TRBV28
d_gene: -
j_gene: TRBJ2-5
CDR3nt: TGTGCCAGCAGTTTATCTGTGGGAGCGGGAGAGACCCAGTACTTC
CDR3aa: CASSLSVGAGETQYF

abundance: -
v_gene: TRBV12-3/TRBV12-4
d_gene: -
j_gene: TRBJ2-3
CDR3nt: TGTGCCAGCAGCCACCGATGGGATACGCAGTATTTT
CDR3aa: CASSHRWDTQYF

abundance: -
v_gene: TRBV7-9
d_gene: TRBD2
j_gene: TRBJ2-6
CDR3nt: TGTGCCAGCAGCCGGAGCGGGGCGGGGGCCAACGTCCTGACTTTC
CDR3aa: CASSRSGAGANVLTF

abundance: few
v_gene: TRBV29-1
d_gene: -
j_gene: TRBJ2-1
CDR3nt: TGCAGCGGGGGTTTGAAGGCCGGACTCGAGCAGTTCTTC
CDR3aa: CSGGLKAGLEQFF

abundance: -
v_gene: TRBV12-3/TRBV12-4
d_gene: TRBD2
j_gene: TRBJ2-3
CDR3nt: TGTGCCAGCAACCCTAGCGGGGGCACAGATACGCAGTATTTT
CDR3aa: CASNPSGGTDTQYF

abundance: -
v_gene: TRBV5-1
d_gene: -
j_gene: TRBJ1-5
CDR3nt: TGCGCCAGCAGCTTCGGAGGGGGAAGCAATCAGCCCCAGCATTTT
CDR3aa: CASSFGGGSNQPQHF

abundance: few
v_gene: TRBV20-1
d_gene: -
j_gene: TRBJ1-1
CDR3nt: TGCAGTGCTAGAGGATCCCACGGGTACACTGAAGCTTTCTTT
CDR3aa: CSARGSHGYTEAFF

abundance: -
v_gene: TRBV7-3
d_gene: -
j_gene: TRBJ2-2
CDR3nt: TGTGCCAGCAGCCAAAGGGCCAACGCGAACACCGGGGAGCTGTTTTTT
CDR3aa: CASSQRANANTGELFF

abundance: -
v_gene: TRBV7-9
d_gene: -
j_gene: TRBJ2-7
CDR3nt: TGTGCCAGCAGCCCGCGTGCTGACGAGCAGTACTTC
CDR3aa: CASSPRADEQYF

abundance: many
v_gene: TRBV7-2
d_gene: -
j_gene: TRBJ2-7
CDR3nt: TGTGCCAGCAGCCCCGGAGGGGGCTACGAGCAGTACTTC
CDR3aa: CASSPGGGYEQYF

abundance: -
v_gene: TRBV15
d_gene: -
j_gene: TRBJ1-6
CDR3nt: TGTGCCACCAGCAGAGACAGGGGTGGGTCACCCCTCCACTTT
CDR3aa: CATSRDRGGSPLHF

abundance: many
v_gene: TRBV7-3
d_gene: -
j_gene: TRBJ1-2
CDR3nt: TGTGCCAGCAGCTTAATGCACGGCAGCGCCTATGGCTACACCTTC
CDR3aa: CASSLMHGSAYGYTF

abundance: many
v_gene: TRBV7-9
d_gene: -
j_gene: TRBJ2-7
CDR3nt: TGTGCCAGCAGCTTAGGGAGAGGGCAAGCGCAGTACTTC
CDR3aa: CASSLGRGQAQYF

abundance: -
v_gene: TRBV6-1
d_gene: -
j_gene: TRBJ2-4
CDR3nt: TGTGCCAGCAGTGAATTGGGGCCGGCAGACAAAAACATTCAGTACTTC
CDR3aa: CASSELGPADKNIQYF

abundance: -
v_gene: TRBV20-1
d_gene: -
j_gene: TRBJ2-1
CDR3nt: TGCAGTGCTAGGTCCAGTAGTGAGCAGTTCTTC
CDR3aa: CSARSSSEQFF

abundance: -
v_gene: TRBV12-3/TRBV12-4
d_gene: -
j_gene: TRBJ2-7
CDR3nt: TGTGCCAGCACCCAGGACAGCCTCTACGAGCAGTACTTC
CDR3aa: CASTQDSLYEQYF